This TCR beta chain was found in a study of blood T cells in healthy people across ages. This clonotype was observed at least ten times. The use of a sample-barcoded 5' primer and a J-beta primer mix characterized a second PCR of roughly 7 to 11 cycles. A single record per CDR3 protein comes from TCRdb applying MiXCR to the 5' RACE reads. In the table there are 900,000 to 950,000 distinct CDR3 sequences, 25% to 30% of which are singletons. Germline loops: CDR1 MNHEY, CDR2 SVGEGT. The trim removed 5 bases at V and 4 bases at J, leaving 7 bases unmatched. The CDR3 loop spans 14 amino acids. These same records also appear under a second study, on T cells of mothers and their children.

The receptor comes from a woman in her thirties or forties in good health. Sequenced: blood. This rearrangement joins TRBV6-2 or TRBV6-3 to TRBJ2-5; 7 bases align to TRBD2. DNA of the CDR3: TGTGCCAGCAGTCAGACTAGCTGGCGAGAGACCCAGTACTTC. Its protein product is CASSQTSWRETQYF.